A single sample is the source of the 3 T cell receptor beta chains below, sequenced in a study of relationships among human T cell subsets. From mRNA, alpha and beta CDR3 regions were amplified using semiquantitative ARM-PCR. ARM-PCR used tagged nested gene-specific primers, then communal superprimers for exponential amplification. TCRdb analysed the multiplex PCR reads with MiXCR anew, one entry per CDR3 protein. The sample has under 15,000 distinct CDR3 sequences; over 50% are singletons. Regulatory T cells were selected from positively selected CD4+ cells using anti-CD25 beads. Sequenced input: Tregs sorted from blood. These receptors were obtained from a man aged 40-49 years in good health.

This CDR3 is CASSRTDTQYF. CDR3 nucleotide sequence: TGTGCCAGCAGCCGCACAGATACGCAGTATTTT. The chain carries TRBV11-2 and TRBJ2-3; no clear D. V was trimmed by 5 bases and J by 1 base, leaving 1 base between them. There are 11 residues in the CDR3. The germline V gene has CDR1 SGHAT and CDR2 FQNNGV.

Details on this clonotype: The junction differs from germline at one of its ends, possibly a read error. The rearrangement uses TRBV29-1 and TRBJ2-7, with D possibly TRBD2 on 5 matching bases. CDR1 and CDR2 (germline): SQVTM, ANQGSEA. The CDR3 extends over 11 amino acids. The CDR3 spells CSVQESGEQYF. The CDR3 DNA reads TGCAGCGTTCAAGAATCGGGAGAGCAGTACTTC.

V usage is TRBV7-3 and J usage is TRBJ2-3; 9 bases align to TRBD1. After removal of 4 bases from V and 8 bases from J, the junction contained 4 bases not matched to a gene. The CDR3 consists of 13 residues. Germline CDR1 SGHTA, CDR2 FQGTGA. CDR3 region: CASSSDRGSTQYF. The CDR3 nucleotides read TGTGCCAGCAGCTCCGACAGGGGGTCTACGCAGTATTTT.